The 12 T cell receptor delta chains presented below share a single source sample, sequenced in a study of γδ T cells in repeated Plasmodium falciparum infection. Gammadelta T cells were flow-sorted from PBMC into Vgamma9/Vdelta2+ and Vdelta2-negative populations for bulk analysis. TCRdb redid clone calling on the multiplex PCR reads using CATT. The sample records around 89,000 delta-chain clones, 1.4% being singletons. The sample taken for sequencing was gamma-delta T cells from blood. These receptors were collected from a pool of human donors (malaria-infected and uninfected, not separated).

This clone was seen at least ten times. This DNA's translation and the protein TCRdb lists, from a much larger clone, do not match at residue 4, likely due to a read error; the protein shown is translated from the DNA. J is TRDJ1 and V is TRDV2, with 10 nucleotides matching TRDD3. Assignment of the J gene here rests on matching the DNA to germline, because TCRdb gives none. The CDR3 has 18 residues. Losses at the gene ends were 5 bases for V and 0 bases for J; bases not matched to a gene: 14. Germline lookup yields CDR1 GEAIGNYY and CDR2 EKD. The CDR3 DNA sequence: TGTGCCTGTGGCCGCGTAGGTACTGGGGGATCGTACACCGATAAACTCATCTTT. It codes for CACGRVGTGGSYTDKLIF.

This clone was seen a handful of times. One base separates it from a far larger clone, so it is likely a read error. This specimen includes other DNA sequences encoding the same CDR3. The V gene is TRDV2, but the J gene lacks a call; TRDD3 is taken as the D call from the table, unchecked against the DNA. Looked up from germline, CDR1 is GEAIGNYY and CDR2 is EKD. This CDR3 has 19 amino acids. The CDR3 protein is CACDTGVATLGTSTDKLIF. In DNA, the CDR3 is TGTGCCTGTGACACCGGCGTAGCTACCCTGGGGACCTCCACCGATAAACTCATCTTC.

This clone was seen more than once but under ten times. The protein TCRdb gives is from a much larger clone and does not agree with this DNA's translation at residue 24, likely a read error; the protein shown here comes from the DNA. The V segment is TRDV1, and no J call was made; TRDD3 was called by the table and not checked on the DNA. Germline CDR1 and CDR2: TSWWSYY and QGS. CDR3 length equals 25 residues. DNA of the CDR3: TGTGCTCTTGGGGAACTAACTATTATGGGGCCTTCCTCGGATACTGGGGGATACGCAGGCGATAAACTCACCTTT. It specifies CALGELTIMGPSSDTGGYAGDKLTF.

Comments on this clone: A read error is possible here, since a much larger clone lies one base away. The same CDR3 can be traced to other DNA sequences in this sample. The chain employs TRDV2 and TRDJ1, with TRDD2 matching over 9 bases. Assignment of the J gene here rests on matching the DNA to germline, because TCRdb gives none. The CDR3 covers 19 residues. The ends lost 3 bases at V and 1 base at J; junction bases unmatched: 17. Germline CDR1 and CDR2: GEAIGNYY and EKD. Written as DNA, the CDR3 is TGTGCCTGTGACCCTTCCTACCACTTGGGCCGCATGAGCACCGATAAACTCATCTTT. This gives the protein CACDPSYHLGRMSTDKLIF.

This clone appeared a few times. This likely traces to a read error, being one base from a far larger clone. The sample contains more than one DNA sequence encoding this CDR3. This chain's CDR3 is CACEPLGDYTDKLIF. The CDR3 DNA reads as TGTGCCTGTGAGCCTCTGGGGGATTACACCGATAAACTCATCTTC. The V segment is TRDV2, and no J call was made; TRDD3 was called by the table and not checked on the DNA. Germline V gene data show CDR1 as GEAIGNYY and CDR2 as EKD. The CDR3 consists of 15 residues.

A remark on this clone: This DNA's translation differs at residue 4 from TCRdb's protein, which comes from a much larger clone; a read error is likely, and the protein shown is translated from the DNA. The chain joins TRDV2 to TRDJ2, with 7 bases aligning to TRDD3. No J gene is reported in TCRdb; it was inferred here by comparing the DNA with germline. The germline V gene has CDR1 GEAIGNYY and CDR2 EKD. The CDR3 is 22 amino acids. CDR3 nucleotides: TGTGCCTGTGTCACCCACCGAGGACCGGGGATAAAGGGGCTTTCTTTGACAGCACAACTCTTCTTT. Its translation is CACVTHRGPGIKGLSLTAQLFF.

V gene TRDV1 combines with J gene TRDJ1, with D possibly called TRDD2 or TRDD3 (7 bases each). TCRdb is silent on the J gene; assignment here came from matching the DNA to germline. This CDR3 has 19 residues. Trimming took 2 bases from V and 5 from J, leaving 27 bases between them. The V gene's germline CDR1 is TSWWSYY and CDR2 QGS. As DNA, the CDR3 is TGTGCTCTTGGGGAAGTGCCCACATTCCTACGAATACTGGGGGATAAACTCATCTTT. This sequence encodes CALGEVPTFLRILGDKLIF.

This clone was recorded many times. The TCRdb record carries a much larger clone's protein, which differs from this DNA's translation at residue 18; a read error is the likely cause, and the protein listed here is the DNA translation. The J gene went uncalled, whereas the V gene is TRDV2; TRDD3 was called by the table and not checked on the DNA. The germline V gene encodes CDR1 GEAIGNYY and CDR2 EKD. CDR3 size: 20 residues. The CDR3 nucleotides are TGTGCCTGTGACCCAATCAGCGGCGGGGGGATACGCGAATTGGCCGATAAACCCATCTTT. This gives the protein CACDPISGGGIRELADKPIF.

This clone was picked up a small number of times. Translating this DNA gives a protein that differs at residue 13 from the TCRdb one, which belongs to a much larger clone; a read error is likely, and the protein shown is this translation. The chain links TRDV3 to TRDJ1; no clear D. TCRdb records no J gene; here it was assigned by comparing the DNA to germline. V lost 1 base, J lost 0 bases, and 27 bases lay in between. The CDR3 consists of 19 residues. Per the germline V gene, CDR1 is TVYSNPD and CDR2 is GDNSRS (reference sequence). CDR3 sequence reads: CAFTARSNGGLDHTDKLIF. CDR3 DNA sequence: TGTGCCTTTACAGCTCGGTCCAACGGAGGGTTGGACCACACCGATAAACTCATCTTT. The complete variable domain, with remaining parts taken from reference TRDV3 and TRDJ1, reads CDKVTQSSPDQTVASGSEVVLLCTYDTVYSNPDLFWYRIRPDYSFQFVFYGDNSRSEGADFTQGRFSVKHILTQKAFHLVISPVRTEDSATYYCAFTARSNGGLDHTDKLIFGKGTRVTVEP.

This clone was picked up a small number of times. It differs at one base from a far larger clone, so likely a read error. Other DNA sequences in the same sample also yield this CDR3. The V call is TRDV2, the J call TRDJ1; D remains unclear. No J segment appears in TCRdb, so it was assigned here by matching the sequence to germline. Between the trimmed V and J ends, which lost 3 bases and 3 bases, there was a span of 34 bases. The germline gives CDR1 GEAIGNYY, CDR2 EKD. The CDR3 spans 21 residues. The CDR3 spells CACDPLGSALAPTEEADKLIF. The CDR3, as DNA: TGTGCCTGTGACCCCCTCGGATCAGCACTAGCTCCGACCGAAGAAGCCGATAAACTCATCTTT.

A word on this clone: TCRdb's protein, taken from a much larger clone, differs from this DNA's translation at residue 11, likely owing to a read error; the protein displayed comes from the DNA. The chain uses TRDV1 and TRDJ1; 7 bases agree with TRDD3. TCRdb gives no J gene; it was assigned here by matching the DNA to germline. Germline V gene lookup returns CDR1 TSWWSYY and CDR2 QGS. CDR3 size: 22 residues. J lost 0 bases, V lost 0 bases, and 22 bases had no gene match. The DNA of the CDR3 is TGTGCTCTTGGGGAACTCACCTCGGAACCCGAACTGGGGATTTTGTACACCGATAAACTCATCTTT. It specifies CALGELTSEPELGILYTDKLIF.

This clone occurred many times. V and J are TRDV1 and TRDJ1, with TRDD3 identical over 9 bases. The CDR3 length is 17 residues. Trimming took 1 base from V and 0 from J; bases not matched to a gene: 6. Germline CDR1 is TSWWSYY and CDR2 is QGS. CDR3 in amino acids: CALGEREAGGYTDKLIF. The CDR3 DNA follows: TGTGCTCTTGGGGAACGGGAGGCTGGGGGATACACCGATAAACTCATCTTT.